This T cell receptor (beta chain) is from a study of T cell responses to AZD1222 COVID-19 vaccine. The study, taken as a whole, reports: Distributed over spike, vaccine-associated CD4 TCRs predominated at 160-218 and 743-854. Per reports, nearly half of all spike-specific TCRs target regions that are unmutated in variants.

From germline, CDR1 is SGHTA and CDR2 FQGTGA. The CDR3 consists of 19 residues. The J segment lost 1 base and the V segment lost 4 bases, leaving 16 bases of the junction unmatched. Measured with immunoSEQ multiplex PCR; TCRdb has only the in-frame clones, and not every one. The data contain about 88,000 clones, about 89% of them singletons. On this clone: Its specificity is unknown.

The chain recombines TRBV7-3 with TRBJ2-7; 10 bases map to TRBD2. The clonotype comes from an adult in good health. Sample: peripheral blood, taken on day 0 of AZD1222 vaccination. The CDR3 nucleotides are TGTGCCAGCAGCTCCCCAGCGGTGGCTAGCGGGAGCTGGTCCTACGAGCAGTACTTC. Its translation: CASSSPAVASGSWSYEQYF.